This is a list of T cell receptor beta chains from one sample in a study of technical replicates of blood from a few donors. Clones were read by immunoSEQ multiplex PCR, and TCRdb kept only the in-frame ones, dropping some. The sample includes around 100,000 clones, roughly 95% of them seen just once. The sequenced material came from T cells isolated from PBMCs. Receptors were obtained from a human donor in good health. CDR3s include the opening cysteine and the closing phenylalanine or tryptophan. The D gene is left open where the match is weak. Clone size is stated in some rows and not others, as once, few, many or a class when expanded.

>TRBV19|.|.|TRBJ2-5
CASSTTRRETQYF
TGTGCCAGTAGTACAACTAGGCGAGAGACCCAGTACTTC
>TRBV7-9|TRBD2|.|TRBJ2-1
CASSLGTGTSGMGNEQFF
TGTGCCAGCAGCTTAGGGACTGGGACTAGCGGGATGGGCAATGAGCAGTTCTTC
>TRBV6-5|.|few|TRBJ1-1
CASSAIDRNTEAFF
TGTGCCAGCAGTGCCATAGACAGAAACACTGAAGCTTTCTTT
>TRBV15|.|.|TRBJ1-1
CATSRTGDREAFF
TGTGCCACCAGCCGTACGGGGGATCGGGAGGCTTTCTTT
>TRBV29-1|TRBD1|.|TRBJ1-5
CSVSPGTGEQPQHF
TGCAGCGTTTCCCCCGGGACAGGGGAACAGCCCCAGCATTTT
>TRBV27|TRBD1|.|TRBJ1-1
CASKEGQLNTEAFF
TGTGCCAGCAAAGAGGGACAGTTGAACACTGAAGCTTTCTTT
>TRBV7-8|TRBD1|.|TRBJ1-2
CASSQDRLPIIYGYTF
TGTGCCAGCAGCCAGGACAGGCTACCTATCATCTATGGCTACACCTTC
>TRBV7-2|TRBD2|.|TRBJ2-7
CASSLVGLGLAVYEQYF
TGTGCCAGCAGCTTAGTCGGTTTGGGACTAGCGGTCTACGAGCAGTACTTC
>TRBV9|TRBD2|.|TRBJ2-7
CASSDYSAGDYEQYF
TGTGCCAGCAGCGATTACTCGGCGGGAGACTACGAGCAGTACTTC
>TRBV19|.|.|TRBJ2-1
CASSIGRASYNEQFF
TGTGCCAGTAGTATAGGCAGGGCTTCCTACAATGAGCAGTTCTTC
>TRBV7-9|.|.|TRBJ1-2
CASSLGAGDGYTF
TGTGCCAGCAGCTTAGGGGCGGGAGACGGCTACACCTTC
>TRBV4-3|.|.|TRBJ1-1
CASSQTTGNTEAFF
TGCGCCAGCAGCCAGACGACAGGGAACACTGAAGCTTTCTTT
>TRBV29-1|.|.|TRBJ1-3
CSVEITASGNTIYF
TGCAGCGTTGAAATTACAGCCTCTGGAAACACCATATATTTT
>TRBV28|.|few|TRBJ1-1
CASSTGFDPFF
TGTGCCAGCAGTACAGGATTCGATCCTTTCTTT
>TRBV6-5|TRBD2|.|TRBJ2-3
CASSYGPSGSGYF
TGTGCCAGCAGTTACGGTCCTAGCGGGAGTGGATATTTT
>TRBV5-1|TRBD1|once|TRBJ1-1
CASSPPGQGYTEAFF
TGCGCCAGCAGCCCTCCGGGACAGGGGTACACTGAAGCTTTCTTT